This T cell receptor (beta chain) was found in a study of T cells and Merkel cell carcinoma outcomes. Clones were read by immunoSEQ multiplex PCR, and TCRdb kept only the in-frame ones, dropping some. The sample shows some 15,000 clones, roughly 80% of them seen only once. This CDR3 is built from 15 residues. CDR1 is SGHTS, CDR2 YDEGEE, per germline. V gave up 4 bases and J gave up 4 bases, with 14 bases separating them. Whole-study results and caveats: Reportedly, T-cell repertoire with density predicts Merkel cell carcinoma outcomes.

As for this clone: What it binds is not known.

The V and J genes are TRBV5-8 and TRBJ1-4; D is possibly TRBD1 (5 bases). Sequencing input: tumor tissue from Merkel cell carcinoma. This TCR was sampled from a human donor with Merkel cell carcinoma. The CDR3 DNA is TGTGCCAGCAGCGATCGGGGGAGTGGTAATGAAAAACTGTTTTTT. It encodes CASSDRGSGNEKLFF. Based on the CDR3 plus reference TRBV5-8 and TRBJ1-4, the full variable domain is EAGVTQSPTHLIKTRGQQATLRCSPISGHTSVYWYQQALGLGLQFLLWYDEGEERNRGNFPPRFSGRQFPNYSSELNVNALELEDSALYLCASSDRGSGNEKLFFGSGTQLSVL.